These 24 T cell receptor beta chains were all obtained from the same sample, sequenced in a study of blood T cell repertoires in COVID-19. Some clones are missing from TCRdb's copy, which holds only in-frame ones; the method was immunoSEQ multiplex PCR. The sample has fewer than 200,000 clones; 84% are singletons. What was sequenced was peripheral blood. These receptors were obtained from a man aged 40-55 years who had recovered from COVID-19.

This clone was seen just once. V is TRBV7-2 and J is TRBJ2-3; 8 bases align to TRBD1. The CDR3 runs 15 residues. After removal of 4 bases from V and 1 base from J, the junction contained 4 bases not matched to a gene. The V gene's germline CDR1 is SGHTA and CDR2 FQGNSA. The CDR3 DNA reads as TGTGCCAGCAGCTGGGGACAGGCGCGCACAGATACGCAGTATTTT. It specifies CASSWGQARTDTQYF.

The chain carries TRBV11-3 and TRBJ2-7; 10 bases fit TRBD1. The length of the CDR3 is 15 residues. Germline V lookup: CDR1 SGHNT, CDR2 YENEEA. V was pared by 5 bases and J by 3 bases, with 7 bases of the junction left unmatched. CDR3 coding DNA: TGTGCCAGCAGCCCCGAGGGACAGGGGAACTACGAGCAGTACTTC. Its protein is CASSPEGQGNYEQYF.

This sequence joins TRBV6-5 and TRBJ2-2, with 7 bases fitting TRBD1. The CDR3 covers 12 residues. Germline values: CDR1 MNHEY, CDR2 SVGAGI. V gave up 7 bases and J gave up 7 bases; unmatched junction bases: 3. CDR3 nucleotide sequence: TGTGCCAGCACCCGACAGGGCGGGGAGCTGTTTTTT. It specifies CASTRQGGELFF.

The chain links TRBV5-6 to TRBJ2-3; 9 bases match TRBD2. The CDR3 is 17 amino acids. Germline V CDR1 and CDR2: SGHDT, YYEEEE. The trim removed 2 bases at V and 6 bases at J, leaving 13 bases unmatched. This chain's CDR3 is CASSLVTSGALRDTQYF. In nucleotides, the CDR3 is TGTGCCAGCAGCTTAGTGACTAGCGGAGCCCTAAGGGATACGCAGTATTTT. The variable domain in full, completed from reference TRBV5-6 and TRBJ2-3, reads DAGVTQSPTHLIKTRGQQVTLRCSPKSGHDTVSWYQQALGQGPQFIFQYYEEEERQRGNFPDRFSGHQFPNYSSELNVNALLLGDSALYLCASSLVTSGALRDTQYFGPGTRLTVL.

This clone was counted a single time. The chain couples TRBV6-1 to TRBJ1-3; D not certain. V was cut by 5 bases and J by 1 base, with 3 bases left in between. Germline CDR1 is MNHNS and CDR2 is SASEGT. The CDR3 length is 12 residues. In DNA form, the CDR3 reads TGTGCCAGCAGTCAGTCTGGAAACACCATATATTTT. Translation gives CASSQSGNTIYF.

J is TRBJ2-5 and V is TRBV6-5; D possibly corresponds to TRBD2 (7 bases). This CDR3 has 14 amino acids. Germline V gives CDR1 MNHEY, CDR2 SVGAGI. Trimming took off 5 bases at V and 7 bases at J, with 17 bases between the two ends. The chain's CDR3 is CASSRGGASGTQYF. The CDR3 nucleotides are TGTGCCAGCAGTAGGGGGGGCGCTTCTGGGACCCAGTACTTC.

The gene calls are TRBV3-1 (or the pseudogene TRBV3-2) and TRBJ1-1; weak D call: TRBD1 (6 bases). This CDR3 contains 15 residues. The V and J ends lost 1 base and 3 bases respectively, with 12 bases between them. The germline CDR1 and CDR2 sequences are LGHDT and YNNKEL (reference sequence). DNA for the CDR3: TGTGCCAGCAGCCAAGGCTGGGGGCCACACACTGAAGCTTTCTTT. Protein: CASSQGWGPHTEAFF.

The chain has TRBV19 and TRBJ1-5, with 10 bases lining up with TRBD1. The germline gives CDR1 LNHDA, CDR2 SQIVND (reference sequence). The CDR3 sequence is 16 residues long. The junction had 10 bases not matched to a gene; V was cut back by 7 bases and J by 4 bases. The CDR3 bases are TGTGCCAGTACCGCCCGGGACAGGGGTTTTAATCAGCCCCAGCATTTT. It yields the protein CASTARDRGFNQPQHF.

The V call is TRBV3-1 (or the pseudogene TRBV3-2), the J call TRBJ2-7, with D tentatively TRBD2 (6 bases). CDR3 size: 15 residues. The V end lost 3 bases, the J end lost 0 bases, and 12 bases lay between the germline ends. CDR1 and CDR2 from the germline V gene are LGHDT and YNNKEL (reference sequence). As DNA, the CDR3 is TGTGCCAGCAGCCACTCTAGCGCAAGCTCCTACGAGCAGTACTTC. Amino acids: CASSHSSASSYEQYF.

This clone was seen once. The chain has TRBV19 and TRBJ1-4, with 8 bases fitting TRBD1. V trimming: 6 bases; J trimming: 8 bases; junction bases outside the gene matches: 8. This CDR3 is built from 14 residues. Germline V gives CDR1 LNHDA, CDR2 SQIVND (reference sequence). The CDR3 DNA reads TGTGCCAGTAGCATACAGGGGGTGAGGGAAAAACTGTTTTTT. Translation gives CASSIQGVREKLFF. The full variable domain, its missing parts supplied by reference TRBV19 and TRBJ1-4, is DGGITQSPKYLFRKEGQNVTLSCEQNLNHDAMYWYRQDPGQGLRLIYYSQIVNDFQKGDIAEGYSVSREKKESFPLTVTSAQKNPTAFYLCASSIQGVREKLFFGSGTQLSVL.

The V gene is TRBV29-1, the J gene TRBJ2-2, with 15 bases aligning to TRBD2. The CDR3 contains 16 residues. Trimming removed 6 bases from V and 2 bases from J; junction bases left unmatched: 4. The germline CDR1 and CDR2 sequences are SQVTM and ANQGSEA. The chain's CDR3 is CSVGTSGRPNTGELFF. The CDR3 coding sequence is TGCAGCGTCGGGACTAGCGGGAGGCCTAACACCGGGGAGCTGTTTTTT.

This chain links TRBV28 with TRBJ1-2; TRBD1 is a possible D gene (5 bases). The CDR3 loop spans 16 amino acids. Germline loops: CDR1 MDHEN, CDR2 SYDVKM. V was clipped by 0 bases and J by 5 bases, with 16 bases between them. The CDR3 DNA follows: TGTGCCAGCAGTTTATGGGTACAGGCTACAAAATATGGCTACACCTTC. Protein product: CASSLWVQATKYGYTF.

The V call is TRBV24-1, the J call TRBJ2-6; D gene ambiguous. The V end lost 9 bases, the J end lost 1 base, and 9 bases lay between the germline ends. Looked up from germline, CDR1 is KGHDR and CDR2 is SFDVKD. The CDR3 length is 14 residues. CDR3 sequence: CATSPHSGANVLTF. DNA for the CDR3: TGTGCCACCTCCCCCCATTCTGGGGCCAACGTCCTGACTTTC.

This clone is a singleton in its sample. The rearrangement uses TRBV18 and TRBJ1-2; no reliable D call. This CDR3 is built from 14 residues. In germline, CDR1 is KGHSH, CDR2 LQKENI. V lost 6 bases and J 1 base, leaving 12 bases between the germline ends. As DNA, the CDR3 is TGTGCCAGCTCCGCAGCCGGGTTTAACTATGGCTACACCTTC. This translates into CASSAAGFNYGYTF.

This chain joins TRBV7-9 and TRBJ2-7; perhaps TRBD1 as D (5 bases). V was trimmed by 10 bases and J by 0 bases, leaving 16 bases between them. This CDR3 has 14 amino acids. Germline lookup yields CDR1 SEHNR and CDR2 FQNEAQ (reference sequence). In nucleotides, the CDR3 is TGTGCCACGGGCCAGGGTCCTGACTCCTACGAGCAGTACTTC. It codes for CATGQGPDSYEQYF.

The genes are TRBV9 and TRBJ2-3; D not certain. From germline, CDR1 is SGDLS and CDR2 YYNGEE. V lost 3 bases, J lost 4 bases, and 9 bases lay in between. This CDR3 comprises 13 residues. DNA of the CDR3: TGTGCCAGCAGCGGCGACTGGTCAGATACGCAGTATTTT. Translating it yields CASSGDWSDTQYF.

This clone was recorded only once. The chain uses TRBV5-1 and TRBJ2-3; perhaps TRBD2 as D (5 bases). CDR3 length: 16 amino acids. The ends were cut back, 5 bases at V and 0 bases at J, with 16 bases in the middle. Germline-derived CDR1 and CDR2 are SGHRS and YFSETQ. The DNA for the CDR3 is TGCGCCAGCAGTCTCCTCGGGGTGGGGAGCACAGATACGCAGTATTTT. Its protein is CASSLLGVGSTDTQYF.

The gene calls are TRBV10-3 and TRBJ2-5, with 7 bases lining up with TRBD2. The CDR3 loop spans 12 amino acids. Losses at the gene ends were 10 bases for V and 2 bases for J; bases not matched to a gene: 4. From germline, CDR1 is ENHRY and CDR2 SYGVKD. The CDR3, as DNA: TGTGCCAGCGGGGAGGGACAAGAGACCCAGTACTTC. It codes for CASGEGQETQYF.

J is TRBJ1-2 and V is TRBV3-1 (or the pseudogene TRBV3-2); D unresolved. The V end was cut by 0 bases, the J end by 7 bases, with 6 bases between. CDR3 length equals 12 residues. The germline V gene encodes CDR1 LGHDT and CDR2 YNNKEL (reference sequence). This chain's CDR3 is CASSQDRSGYTF. Written as DNA, the CDR3 is TGTGCCAGCAGCCAAGATAGGAGTGGCTACACCTTC.

The rearrangement joins TRBV7-9 to TRBJ2-2, with D possibly TRBD1 on 6 matching bases. V lost 8 bases, J lost 0 bases, and 16 bases lay in between. There are 16 residues in the CDR3. CDR1 is SEHNR, CDR2 FQNEAQ, per germline (reference sequence). CDR3 DNA: TGTGCCAGCCCGGTACCACAGGGTTCGAACACCGGGGAGCTGTTTTTT. It is translated as CASPVPQGSNTGELFF.

V and J are TRBV27 and TRBJ1-6; D possibly corresponds to TRBD1 (6 bases). Germline V CDR1 and CDR2: MNHEY, SMNVEV (reference sequence). With 2 bases removed from V and 5 bases from J, the gap between germline ends came to 10 bases. This CDR3 is 15 amino acids long. The CDR3 nucleotides are TGTGCCAGCAGTTTAGCTCAGGGGAATAATTCACCCCTCCACTTT. This sequence encodes CASSLAQGNNSPLHF.

The chain joins TRBV24-1 to TRBJ2-3, with D unresolved. The germline gives CDR1 KGHDR, CDR2 SFDVKD. The V and J ends lost 4 bases and 2 bases respectively, with 9 bases between them. CDR3 length: 14 residues. CDR3 loop: CATSDVAVTDTQYF. The CDR3 coding sequence is TGTGCCACCAGTGACGTCGCAGTCACAGATACGCAGTATTTT.

The chain combines TRBV5-1 with TRBJ1-6, with 8 bases identical to TRBD1. The CDR3 sequence is 17 residues long. J gave up 5 bases and V 5 bases, and 12 bases lay outside the gene matches. CDR1 is SGHRS and CDR2 is YFSETQ in the germline V gene. This CDR3 reads CASRWLSGTGNNSPLHF. CDR3 DNA: TGCGCCAGCAGATGGCTCTCCGGGACAGGCAATAATTCACCCCTCCACTTT.

This clone was seen a few times. The genes are TRBV27 and TRBJ2-7; 8 bases match TRBD2. Trimming cost V 5 bases and J 2 bases; bases outside gene matches: 5. The CDR3 contains 14 residues. The germline V gene encodes CDR1 MNHEY and CDR2 SMNVEV (reference sequence). The chain's CDR3 is CASSRGTSPYEQYF. CDR3 nucleotide sequence: TGTGCCAGCAGTCGGGGGACTAGTCCCTACGAGCAGTACTTC.